This T cell receptor (beta chain) was sequenced for a study of blood T cells in healthy people across ages. The study, taken as a whole, reports: Older age went with lower TCR beta diversity per million T cells, in a roughly linear way.

Concerning this clonotype itself: Its antigen remains unknown.

Using a J-beta primer mix together with a sample-barcoded 5' primer, a second PCR was run for about 7 to 12 cycles. MiXCR, applied by TCRdb to the 5' RACE reads, yields one record per CDR3 protein. The sample gives under 1,000,000 distinct CDR3 sequences, around 50% of which show up once; less than 20% is in the top ten. The length of the CDR3 is 15 residues. In germline, CDR1 is PRHDT, CDR2 FYEKMQ (reference sequence). V shed 0 bases and J 0 bases; nucleotides not matched to a gene: 2. This chain joins TRBV13 and TRBJ2-7, with 7 bases that match TRBD1. Input material: blood. This clonotype was sampled from a man older than 75 in good health. CDR3 bases: TGTGCCAGCAGCTTAGGGACAGGGCCCTCCTACGAGCAGTACTTC. Translating it yields CASSLGTGPSYEQYF.